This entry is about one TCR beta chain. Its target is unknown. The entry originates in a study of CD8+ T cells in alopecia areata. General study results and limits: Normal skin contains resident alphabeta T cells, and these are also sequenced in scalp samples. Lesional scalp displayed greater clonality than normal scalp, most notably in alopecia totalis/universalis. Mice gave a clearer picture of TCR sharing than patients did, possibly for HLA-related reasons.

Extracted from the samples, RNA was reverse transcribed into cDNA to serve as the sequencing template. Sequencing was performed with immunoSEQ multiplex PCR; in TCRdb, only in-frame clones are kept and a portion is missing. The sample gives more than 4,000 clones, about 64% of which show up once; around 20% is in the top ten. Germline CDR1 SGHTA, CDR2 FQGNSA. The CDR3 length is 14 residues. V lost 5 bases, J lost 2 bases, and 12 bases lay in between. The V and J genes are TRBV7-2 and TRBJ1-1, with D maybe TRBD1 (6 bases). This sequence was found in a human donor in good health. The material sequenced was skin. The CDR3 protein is CASSTPGTNTEAFF. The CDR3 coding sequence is TGTGCCAGCAGCACACCCGGGACAAACACTGAAGCTTTCTTT.